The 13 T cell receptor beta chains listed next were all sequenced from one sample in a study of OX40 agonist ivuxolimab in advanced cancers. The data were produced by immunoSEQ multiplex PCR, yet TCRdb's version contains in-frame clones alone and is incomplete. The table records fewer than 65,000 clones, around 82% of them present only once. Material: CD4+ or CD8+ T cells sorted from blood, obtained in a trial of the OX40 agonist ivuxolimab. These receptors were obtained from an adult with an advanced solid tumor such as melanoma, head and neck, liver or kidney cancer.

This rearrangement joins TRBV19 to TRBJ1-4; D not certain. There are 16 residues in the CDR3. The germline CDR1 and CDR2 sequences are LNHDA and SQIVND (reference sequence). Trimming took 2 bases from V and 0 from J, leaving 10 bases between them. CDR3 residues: CASSIKMRATNEKLFF. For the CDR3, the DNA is TGTGCCAGTAGTATAAAGATGAGAGCAACTAATGAAAAACTGTTTTTT.

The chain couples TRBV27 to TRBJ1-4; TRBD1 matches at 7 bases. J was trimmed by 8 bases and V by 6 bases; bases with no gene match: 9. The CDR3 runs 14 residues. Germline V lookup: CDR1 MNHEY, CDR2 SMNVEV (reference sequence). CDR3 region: CASRETGKVEKLFF. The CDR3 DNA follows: TGTGCCAGCAGGGAGACAGGGAAGGTAGAAAAACTGTTTTTT.

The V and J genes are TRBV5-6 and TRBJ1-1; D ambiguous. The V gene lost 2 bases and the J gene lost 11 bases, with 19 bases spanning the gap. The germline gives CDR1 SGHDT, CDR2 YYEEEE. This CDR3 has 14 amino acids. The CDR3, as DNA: TGTGCCAGCAGCTTTGGCTTTGGAGGGCGTGCGGCTTTCTTT. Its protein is CASSFGFGGRAAFF.

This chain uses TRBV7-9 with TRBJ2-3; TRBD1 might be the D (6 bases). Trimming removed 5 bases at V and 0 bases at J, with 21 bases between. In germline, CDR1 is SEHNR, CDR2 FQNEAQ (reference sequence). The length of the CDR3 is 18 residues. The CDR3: CASSRRIGGHLSTDTQYF. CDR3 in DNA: TGTGCCAGCAGCCGGAGGATAGGGGGACATCTGAGCACAGATACGCAGTATTTT. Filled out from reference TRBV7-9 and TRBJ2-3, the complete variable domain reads DTGVSQNPRHKITKRGQNVTFRCDPISEHNRLYWYRQTLGQGPEFLTYFQNEAQLEKSRLLSDRFSAERPKGSFSTLEIQRTEQGDSAMYLCASSRRIGGHLSTDTQYFGPGTRLTVL.

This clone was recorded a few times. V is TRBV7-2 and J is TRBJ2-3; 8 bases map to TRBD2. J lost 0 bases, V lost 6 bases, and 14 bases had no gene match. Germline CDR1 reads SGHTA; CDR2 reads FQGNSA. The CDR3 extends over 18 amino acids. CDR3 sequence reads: CASRQTSGGHISTDTQYF. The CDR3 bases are TGTGCCAGCAGACAAACCAGCGGGGGCCATATTAGCACAGATACGCAGTATTTT.

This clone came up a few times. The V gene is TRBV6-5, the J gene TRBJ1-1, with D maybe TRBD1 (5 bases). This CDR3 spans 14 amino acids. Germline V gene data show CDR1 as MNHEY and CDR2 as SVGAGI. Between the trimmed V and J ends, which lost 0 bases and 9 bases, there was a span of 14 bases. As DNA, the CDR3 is TGTGCCAGCAGTTACTCAGGGGAGGTTAAAAAAGCTTTCTTT. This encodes CASSYSGEVKKAFF.

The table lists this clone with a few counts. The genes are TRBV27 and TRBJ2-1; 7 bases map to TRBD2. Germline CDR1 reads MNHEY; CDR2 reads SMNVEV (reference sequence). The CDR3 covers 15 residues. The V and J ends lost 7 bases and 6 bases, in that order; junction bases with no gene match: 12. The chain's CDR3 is CASNRAGRNGNEQFF. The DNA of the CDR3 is TGTGCCAGCAATCGAGCGGGGAGAAACGGCAATGAGCAGTTCTTC.

The CDR3 coding sequence is TGTGCCAGCTCACCATCCACCGCCATGAACACTGAAGCTTTCTTT. It yields the protein CASSPSTAMNTEAFF. This rearrangement joins TRBV18 to TRBJ1-1; D uncertain. The CDR3 loop spans 15 amino acids. Deletions cut 2 bases from V and 0 bases from J, with 10 bases between. Germline V lookup: CDR1 KGHSH, CDR2 LQKENI.

CDR3 nucleotide sequence: TGTGCCAGCAGCTCAGGCCAGGGAGCCTACGAGCAGTACTTC. Protein product: CASSSGQGAYEQYF. The chain combines TRBV2 with TRBJ2-5, with D perhaps TRBD1 or TRBD2 (5 bases each). The better agreement between TRBJ2-7 and the DNA end casts doubt on the J call. CDR1 SNHLY and CDR2 FYNNEI come from the germline V gene. This CDR3 contains 14 residues.

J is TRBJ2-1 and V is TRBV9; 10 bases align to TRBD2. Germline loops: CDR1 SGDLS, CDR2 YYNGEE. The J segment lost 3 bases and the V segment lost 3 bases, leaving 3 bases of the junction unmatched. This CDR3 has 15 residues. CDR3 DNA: TGTGCCAGCAGCGCTAGCGGGGGACACTACAATGAGCAGTTCTTC. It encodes CASSASGGHYNEQFF.

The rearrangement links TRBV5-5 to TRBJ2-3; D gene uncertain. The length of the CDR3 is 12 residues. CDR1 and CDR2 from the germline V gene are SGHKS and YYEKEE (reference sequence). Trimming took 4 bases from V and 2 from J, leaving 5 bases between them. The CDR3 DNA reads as TGTGCCAGCAGCCGCGTCACAGATACGCAGTATTTT. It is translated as CASSRVTDTQYF.

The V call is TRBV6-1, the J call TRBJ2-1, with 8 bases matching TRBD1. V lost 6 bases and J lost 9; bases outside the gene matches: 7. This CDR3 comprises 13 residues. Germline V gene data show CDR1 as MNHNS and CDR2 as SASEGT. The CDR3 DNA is TGTGCCAGCAGCCGACAGGGGTGGGTTGAGCAGTTCTTC. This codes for CASSRQGWVEQFF.

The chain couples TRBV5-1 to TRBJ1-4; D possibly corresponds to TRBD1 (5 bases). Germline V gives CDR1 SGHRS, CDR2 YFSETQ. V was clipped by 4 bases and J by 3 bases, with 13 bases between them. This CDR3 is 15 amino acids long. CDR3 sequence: CASSPIAGPNEKLFF. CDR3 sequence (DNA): TGCGCCAGCAGCCCCATAGCGGGACCTAATGAAAAACTGTTTTTT. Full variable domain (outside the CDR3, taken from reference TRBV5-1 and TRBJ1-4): KAGVTQTPRYLIKTRGQQVTLSCSPISGHRSVSWYQQTPGQGLQFLFEYFSETQRNKGNFPGRFSGRQFSNSRSEMNVSTLELGDSALYLCASSPIAGPNEKLFFGSGTQLSVL.